The TCR beta chain under discussion was sequenced for a study of cytomegalovirus exposure and HLA in healthy donors. Overall study results and limits: Researchers reported that a few CMV-associated chains were confirmed in vitro as CMV antigen-specific. Some V segments, TRBV6-2 and TRBV6-3 among them, were indistinguishable and were therefore excluded. Analysis was performed later, and it showed HLA-associated TCR beta chains to be more clonally expanded than equally common others.

This CDR3 spans 16 amino acids. Germline V gene sequence: CDR1 SGHRS, CDR2 YFSETQ. Trimming removed 2 bases from V and 8 bases from J; junction bases left unmatched: 10. 60 Vbeta and 13 Jbeta primers were used in PCR. This table comes from immunoSEQ multiplex PCR, and its TCRdb copy is limited to in-frame clones, with some not included. The sample's table shows 140,000 to 150,000 clones. Worth noting for this clone: Its antigen is still unknown.

The sample consisted of PBMCs. The source of this sequence is a woman aged 50 to 65 in good health and CMV-seronegative. The chain has TRBV5-1 and TRBJ1-4, with TRBD1 matching 9 bases. The CDR3 DNA is TGCGCCAGCAGCTTAAGCCTCACAGGGGGCAGGGAAAAACTGTTTTTT. This translates into CASSLSLTGGREKLFF.